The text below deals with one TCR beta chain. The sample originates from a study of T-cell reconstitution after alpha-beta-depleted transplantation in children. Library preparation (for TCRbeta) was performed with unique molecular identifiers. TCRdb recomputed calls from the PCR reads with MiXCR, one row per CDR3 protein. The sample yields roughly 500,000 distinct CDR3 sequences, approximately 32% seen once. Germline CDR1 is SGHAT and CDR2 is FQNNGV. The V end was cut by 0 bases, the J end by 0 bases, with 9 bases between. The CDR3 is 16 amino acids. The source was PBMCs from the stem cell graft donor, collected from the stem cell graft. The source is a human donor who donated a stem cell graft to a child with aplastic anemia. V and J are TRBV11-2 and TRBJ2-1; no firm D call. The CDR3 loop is CASSLEQMSSYNEQFF. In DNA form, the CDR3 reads TGTGCCAGCAGCTTAGAGCAGATGAGCTCCTACAATGAGCAGTTCTTC. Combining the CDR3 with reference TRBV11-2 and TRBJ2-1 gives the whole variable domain EAGVAQSPRYKIIEKRQSVAFWCNPISGHATLYWYQQILGQGPKLLIQFQNNGVVDDSQLPKDRFSAERLKGVDSTLKIQPAKLEDSAVYLCASSLEQMSSYNEQFFGPGTRLTVL.